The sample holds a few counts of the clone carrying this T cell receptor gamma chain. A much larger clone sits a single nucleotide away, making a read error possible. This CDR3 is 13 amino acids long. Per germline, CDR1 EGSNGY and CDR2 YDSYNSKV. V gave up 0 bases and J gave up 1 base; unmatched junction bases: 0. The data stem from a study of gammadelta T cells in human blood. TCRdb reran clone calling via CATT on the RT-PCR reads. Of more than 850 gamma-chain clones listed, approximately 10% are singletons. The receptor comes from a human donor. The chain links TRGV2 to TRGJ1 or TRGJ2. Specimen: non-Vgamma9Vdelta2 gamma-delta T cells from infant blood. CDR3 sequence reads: CATWDGNYYKKLF. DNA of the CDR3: TGTGCCACCTGGGACGGGAATTATTATAAGAAACTCTTT.